This is a list of T cell receptor beta chains from one sample in a study of post-analysis software for immune sequencing data. TCRdb reanalysed the PCR reads using MiXCR and keeps one entry per CDR3 protein. This table holds approximately 460,000 distinct CDR3 sequences, approximately 46% found once. Sequencing used blood. These receptors were collected from a girl aged 5-17 years with multiple sclerosis. Each CDR3 is given with its conserved first and last residue. The D gene is left open where the match is weak. Where a row states a size, it is once, few, many or the class of an expanded clone; other rows omit it.

v_call,clone_size,j_call,d_call,cdr3_aa,cdr3_nt
TRBV5-1,-,TRBJ2-7,-,CASSLGNTYEQYF,TGCGCCAGCAGCTTGGGAAATACCTACGAGCAGTACTTC
TRBV7-3,few,TRBJ1-2,TRBD1,CASSLGTVNYGYTF,TGTGCCAGCAGCCTCGGGACAGTTAACTATGGCTACACCTTC
TRBV20-1,-,TRBJ2-1,-,CSARVAEQYNEQFF,TGCAGTGCTAGAGTAGCGGAACAATACAATGAGCAGTTCTTC
TRBV7-8,many,TRBJ1-2,-,CASSLTGANYGYTF,TGTGCCAGCAGCCTGACAGGAGCTAACTATGGCTACACCTTC
TRBV7-2,-,TRBJ2-6,-,CASSTGRTVGANVLTF,TGTGCCAGCAGCACAGGGAGAACGGTCGGGGCCAACGTCCTGACTTTC
TRBV7-2,-,TRBJ1-2,-,CASSLDRVVYGYTF,TGTGCCAGCAGCTTAGACAGGGTGGTCTATGGCTACACCTTC
TRBV5-1,-,TRBJ1-6,-,CASSFLRANSPLHF,TGCGCCAGCAGCTTCTTGCGGGCTAATTCACCCCTCCACTTT
TRBV11-2,-,TRBJ2-5,-,CASSPVGLLETQYF,TGTGCCAGCAGCCCGGTTGGACTATTGGAGACCCAGTACTTC
TRBV7-2,few,TRBJ2-5,TRBD1,CASSLGTLQGAAETQYF,TGTGCCAGCAGCTTAGGGACTCTGCAGGGGGCTGCAGAGACCCAGTACTTC
TRBV12-3/TRBV12-4,few,TRBJ1-2,-,CASSLNLGHNYGYTF,TGTGCCAGCAGTTTAAATTTGGGACACAACTATGGCTACACCTTC
TRBV29-1,many,TRBJ2-1,-,CSVREFTYNEQFF,TGCAGCGTTAGAGAGTTTACCTACAATGAGCAGTTCTTC
TRBV6-6,-,TRBJ1-2,-,CASTIDPGYWDYGYTF,TGTGCCAGCACCATTGACCCCGGGTATTGGGACTATGGCTACACCTTC
TRBV14,few,TRBJ1-2,-,CASSQVTGGGYTF,TGTGCCAGCAGCCAAGTTACAGGAGGTGGCTACACCTTC
TRBV6-6,-,TRBJ2-7,TRBD1,CASSSGTGGDYEQYF,TGTGCCAGCAGTTCCGGGACAGGGGGCGACTACGAGCAGTACTTC
TRBV29-1,few,TRBJ2-4,TRBD2,CSVDGLAGGLKNIQYF,TGCAGCGTTGATGGGCTAGCGGGAGGCCTCAAAAACATTCAGTACTTC
TRBV7-2,-,TRBJ2-1,TRBD2,CASSLSPRAGGYNEQFF,TGTGCCAGCAGCTTATCCCCTCGTGCGGGAGGATACAATGAGCAGTTCTTC
TRBV4-2,-,TRBJ2-5,TRBD1,CASNQGTGGTKTQYF,TGTGCCAGCAACCAAGGAACAGGGGGTACGAAGACCCAGTACTTC
TRBV10-3,few,TRBJ2-7,TRBD2,CAESSGGSGDEQYF,TGTGCCGAATCAAGCGGTGGTAGCGGGGACGAGCAGTACTTC
TRBV20-1,-,TRBJ2-2,TRBD1,CSARNDRGWGNTGELFF,TGCAGTGCTAGGAACGACAGGGGATGGGGAAACACCGGGGAGCTGTTTTTT
TRBV20-1,-,TRBJ2-7,-,CSAGAGISYEQYF,TGCAGTGCTGGAGCGGGTATCTCCTACGAGCAGTACTTC
TRBV6-6,-,TRBJ2-1,TRBD1,CASSGQGVVSDEQFF,TGTGCCAGCAGTGGACAGGGGGTGGTTTCGGATGAGCAGTTCTTC
TRBV7-9,-,TRBJ2-7,-,CASSPPHGGSSYEQYF,TGTGCCAGCAGCCCACCCCACGGGGGCAGCTCCTACGAGCAGTACTTC
TRBV5-1,-,TRBJ2-5,TRBD2,CASSSLAGGETQYF,TGCGCCAGCAGCTCCCTAGCGGGGGGAGAGACCCAGTACTTC
TRBV7-9,few,TRBJ2-7,TRBD2,CASSLFQRDSYEQYF,TGTGCCAGCAGCTTATTTCAGCGGGACTCCTACGAGCAGTACTTC
TRBV6-2/TRBV6-3,once,TRBJ2-5,-,CASSYRFETQYF,TGTGCCAGCAGTTATCGGTTCGAGACCCAGTACTTC
TRBV27,-,TRBJ2-3,TRBD2,CASSLGTSATDTQYF,TGTGCCAGCAGTTTGGGGACTAGCGCCACAGATACGCAGTATTTT
TRBV4-2,-,TRBJ2-3,TRBD2,CASSQGGRRADTQYF,TGTGCCAGCAGCCAAGGCGGGAGACGCGCAGATACGCAGTATTTT
TRBV7-9,-,TRBJ2-7,-,CASSLNPYPSEQYF,TGTGCCAGCAGCTTAAACCCTTACCCATCCGAGCAGTACTTC
TRBV5-1,few,TRBJ1-2,-,CASSFGRVPGGYTF,TGCGCCAGCAGCTTCGGCAGGGTGCCTGGCGGCTACACCTTC
TRBV12-3/TRBV12-4,-,TRBJ2-1,TRBD2,CASSPGTSGRALSGNEQFF,TGTGCCAGCAGTCCCGGGACTAGCGGGAGGGCCCTGTCTGGAAATGAGCAGTTCTTC
TRBV20-1,-,TRBJ2-5,TRBD2,CSATGRAGREQYF,TGCAGTGCTACCGGGAGGGCCGGAAGGGAGCAGTACTTC
TRBV5-1,few,TRBJ1-2,-,CASSFETGSYGYTF,TGCGCCAGCAGCTTTGAGACAGGATCCTATGGCTACACCTTC
TRBV12-3/TRBV12-4,-,TRBJ1-1,-,CASSLTAGTEAFF,TGTGCCAGCAGTTTAACCGCAGGCACTGAAGCTTTCTTT
TRBV4-1,-,TRBJ1-5,-,CASSQGIRGGTRQPQHF,TGCGCCAGCAGCCAGGGGATAAGGGGTGGGACACGACAGCCCCAGCATTTT
TRBV6-5,-,TRBJ1-2,-,CASSPGQWGYTF,TGTGCCAGCAGTCCCGGACAGTGGGGCTACACCTTC
TRBV20-1,few,TRBJ2-5,TRBD2,CSARAQREYLETQYF,TGCAGTGCTAGAGCCCAGCGGGAGTATCTCGAGACCCAGTACTTC
TRBV27,-,TRBJ2-1,-,CASRGGGGEQFF,TGTGCCAGCAGGGGGGGTGGTGGTGAGCAGTTCTTC
TRBV10-3,-,TRBJ1-2,-,CAISESISGLTGINYGYTF,TGTGCCATCAGTGAGTCGATATCCGGGCTAACCGGAATAAACTATGGCTACACCTTC
TRBV28,-,TRBJ1-4,TRBD1,CASSPGQATNEKLFF,TGTGCCAGCAGTCCAGGACAGGCAACTAATGAAAAACTGTTTTTT
TRBV29-1,-,TRBJ2-7,TRBD1,CSVEMRQGNEQYF,TGCAGCGTTGAAATGCGACAGGGTAACGAGCAGTACTTC
TRBV4-1,few,TRBJ2-1,-,CASSQDPSASSYNEQFF,TGCGCCAGCAGCCAAGATCCCAGCGCGAGCTCCTACAATGAGCAGTTCTTC
TRBV29-1,few,TRBJ1-1,TRBD1,CSVRQGDTEAFF,TGCAGCGTAAGACAGGGAGATACTGAAGCTTTCTTT
TRBV20-1,-,TRBJ1-1,-,CSAIPQENQGNTEAFF,TGCAGTGCAATACCTCAGGAAAATCAGGGGAACACTGAAGCTTTCTTT
TRBV18,-,TRBJ1-5,TRBD1,CASSPEQGANNQPQHF,TGTGCCAGCTCACCGGAACAGGGGGCAAACAATCAGCCCCAGCATTTT
TRBV29-1,few,TRBJ2-7,-,CSVGRLGYNEQYF,TGCAGCGTTGGCCGTTTGGGATACAATGAGCAGTACTTC
TRBV25-1,-,TRBJ1-2,-,CASSLTGKANYGYTF,TGTGCCAGCAGTCTCACAGGGAAGGCTAACTATGGCTACACCTTT
TRBV5-1,-,TRBJ2-1,TRBD2,CASSPGAGGIYNEQFF,TGCGCCAGCAGCCCCGGGGCGGGGGGGATATACAATGAGCAGTTCTTC
TRBV5-6,few,TRBJ2-7,-,CASSFDVSYEQYF,TGTGCCAGCAGCTTTGACGTCTCCTACGAGCAGTACTTC
TRBV28,-,TRBJ1-1,-,CASRKQGGFPEAFF,TGTGCCAGCAGAAAACAGGGTGGTTTCCCTGAAGCTTTCTTT
TRBV20-1,-,TRBJ2-4,-,CSAKDGTKNIQYF,TGCAGTGCAAAGGACGGAACCAAAAACATTCAGTACTTC